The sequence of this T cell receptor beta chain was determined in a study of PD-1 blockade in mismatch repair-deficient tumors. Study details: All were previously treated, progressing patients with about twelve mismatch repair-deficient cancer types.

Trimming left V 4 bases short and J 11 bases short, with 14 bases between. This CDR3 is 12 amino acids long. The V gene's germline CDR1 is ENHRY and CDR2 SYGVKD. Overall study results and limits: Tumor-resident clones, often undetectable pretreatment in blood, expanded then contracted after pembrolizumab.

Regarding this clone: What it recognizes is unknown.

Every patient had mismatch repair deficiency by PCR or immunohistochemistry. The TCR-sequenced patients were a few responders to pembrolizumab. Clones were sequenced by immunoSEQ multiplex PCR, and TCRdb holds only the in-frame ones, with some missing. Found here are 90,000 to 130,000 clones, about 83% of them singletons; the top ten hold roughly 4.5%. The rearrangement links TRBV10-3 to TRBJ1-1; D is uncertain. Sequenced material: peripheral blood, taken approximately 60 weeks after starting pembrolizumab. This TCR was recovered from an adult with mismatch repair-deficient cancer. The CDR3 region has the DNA TGTGCCATCAGTGCCGGGGAGGGTGTTGCTTTCTTT. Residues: CAISAGEGVAFF.